The present TCR beta chain was sequenced within a study of blood T cells in healthy people across ages. As concerns this clonotype: Its antigen is undetermined.

Overall study findings and caveats: TCR beta diversity tracked closely with naive T cell percentage. Roughly linearly, TCR beta diversity per million T cells fell as age increased.

Germline V gene data show CDR1 as SNHLY and CDR2 as FYNNEI. The CDR3 spans 14 residues. V lost 4 bases and J lost 4, with 13 bases in between. Primers used in a second PCR of about 7 to 12 cycles were a sample-barcoded 5' primer and a J-beta primer mix. TCRdb reanalysed the 5' RACE reads using MiXCR and keeps one entry per CDR3 protein. The sample holds 550,000 to 700,000 distinct CDR3 sequences, approximately 27% seen once. This clonotype was sampled from a woman in her seventies in good health. This chain connects TRBV2 to TRBJ2-5, with D uncertain. Sample: blood. The CDR3 reads CASSGLTGGETQYF. The CDR3 DNA follows: TGTGCCAGCAGTGGCCTAACGGGTGGAGAGACCCAGTACTTC.